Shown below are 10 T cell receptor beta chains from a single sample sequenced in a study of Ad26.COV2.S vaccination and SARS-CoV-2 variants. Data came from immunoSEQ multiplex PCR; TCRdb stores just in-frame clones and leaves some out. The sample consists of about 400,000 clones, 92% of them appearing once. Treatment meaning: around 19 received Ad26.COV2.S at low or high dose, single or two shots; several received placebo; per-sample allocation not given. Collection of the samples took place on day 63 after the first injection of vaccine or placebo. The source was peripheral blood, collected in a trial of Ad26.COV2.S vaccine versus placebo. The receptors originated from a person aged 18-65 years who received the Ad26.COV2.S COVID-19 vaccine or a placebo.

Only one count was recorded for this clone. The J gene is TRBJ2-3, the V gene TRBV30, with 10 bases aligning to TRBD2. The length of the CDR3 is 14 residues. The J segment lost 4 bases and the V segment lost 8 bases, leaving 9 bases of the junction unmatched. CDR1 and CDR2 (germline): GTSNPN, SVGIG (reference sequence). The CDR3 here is CAGDLAGGPDTQYF. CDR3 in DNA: TGTGCCGGGGATTTAGCGGGGGGACCAGATACGCAGTATTTT.

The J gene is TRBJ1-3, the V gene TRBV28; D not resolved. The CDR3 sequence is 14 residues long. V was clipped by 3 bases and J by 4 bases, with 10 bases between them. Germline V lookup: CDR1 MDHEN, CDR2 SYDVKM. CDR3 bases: TGTGCCAGCAGTTTGTCGGCTCCCGGAAACACCATATATTTT. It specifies CASSLSAPGNTIYF.

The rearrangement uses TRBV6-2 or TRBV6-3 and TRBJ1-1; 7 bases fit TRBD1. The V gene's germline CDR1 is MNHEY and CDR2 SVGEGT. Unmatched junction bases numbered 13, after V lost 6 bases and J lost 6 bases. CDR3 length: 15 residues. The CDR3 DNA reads TGTGCCAGCAGCCTTTCCCAAGCCGGGACAGCTGAAGCTTTCTTT. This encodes CASSLSQAGTAEAFF.

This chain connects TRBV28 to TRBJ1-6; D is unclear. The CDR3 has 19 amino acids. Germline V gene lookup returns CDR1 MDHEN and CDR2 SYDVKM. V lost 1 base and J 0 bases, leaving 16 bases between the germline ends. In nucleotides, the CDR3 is TGTGCCAGCAGTTTATTTCTAGCTTCTCCGAGCTCCTATAATTCACCCCTCCACTTT. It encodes CASSLFLASPSSYNSPLHF.

The CDR3 DNA is TGTGCCTGGAGTGAGGGAACGGGAGGTCCCGTGAGAAATTACTTC. This translates into CAWSEGTGGPVRNYF. This chain links TRBV30 with TRBJ2-7; 7 bases map to TRBD2. The germline V gene encodes CDR1 GTSNPN and CDR2 SVGIG (reference sequence). V was pared by 1 base and J by 13 bases, with 19 bases of the junction left unmatched. There are 15 residues in the CDR3.

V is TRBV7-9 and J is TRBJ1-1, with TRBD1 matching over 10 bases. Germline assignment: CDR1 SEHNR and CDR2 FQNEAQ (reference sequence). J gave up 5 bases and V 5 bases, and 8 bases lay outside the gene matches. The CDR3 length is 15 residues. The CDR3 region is CASSPYLDRGTEAFF. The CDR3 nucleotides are TGTGCCAGCAGCCCTTATCTGGACAGGGGGACTGAAGCTTTCTTT. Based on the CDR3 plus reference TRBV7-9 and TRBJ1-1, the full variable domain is DTGVSQNPRHKITKRGQNVTFRCDPISEHNRLYWYRQTLGQGPEFLTYFQNEAQLEKSRLLSDRFSAERPKGSFSTLEIQRTEQGDSAMYLCASSPYLDRGTEAFFGQGTRLTVV.

DNA for the CDR3: TGTGCCAGCAGCCTCATCGGGACACTCAATCAGCCCCAGCATTTT. Translated: CASSLIGTLNQPQHF. The chain employs TRBV6-2 or TRBV6-3 and TRBJ1-5; TRBD1 might be the D (6 bases). Germline V gene data show CDR1 as MNHEY and CDR2 as SVGEGT. This CDR3 comprises 15 residues. V was shortened by 6 bases and J by 3 bases, with 15 bases between the two germline ends.

The CDR3 reads CASSDPGTGELFF. The CDR3 DNA sequence: TGTGCCAGCAGCGACCCGGGCACCGGGGAGCTGTTTTTT. This chain connects TRBV5-6 to TRBJ2-2; D gene unclear. The CDR3 contains 13 residues. Germline-derived CDR1 and CDR2 are SGHDT and YYEEEE. Trimming left V 4 bases short and J 4 bases short, with 8 bases between.

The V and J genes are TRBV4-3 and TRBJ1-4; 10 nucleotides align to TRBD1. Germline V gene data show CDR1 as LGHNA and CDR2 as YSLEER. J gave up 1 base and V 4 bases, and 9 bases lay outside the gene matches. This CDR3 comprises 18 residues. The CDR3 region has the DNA TGCGCCAGCAGCCCGAGTGTGGGACAGGGGAAAACTAATGAAAAACTGTTTTTT. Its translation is CASSPSVGQGKTNEKLFF.

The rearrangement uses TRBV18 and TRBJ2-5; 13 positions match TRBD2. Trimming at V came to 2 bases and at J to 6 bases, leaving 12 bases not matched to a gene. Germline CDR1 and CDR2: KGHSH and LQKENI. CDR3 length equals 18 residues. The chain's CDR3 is CASSPLTTSGGKRKTQYF. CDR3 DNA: TGTGCCAGCTCACCATTGACGACTAGCGGGGGGAAGAGAAAGACCCAGTACTTC.